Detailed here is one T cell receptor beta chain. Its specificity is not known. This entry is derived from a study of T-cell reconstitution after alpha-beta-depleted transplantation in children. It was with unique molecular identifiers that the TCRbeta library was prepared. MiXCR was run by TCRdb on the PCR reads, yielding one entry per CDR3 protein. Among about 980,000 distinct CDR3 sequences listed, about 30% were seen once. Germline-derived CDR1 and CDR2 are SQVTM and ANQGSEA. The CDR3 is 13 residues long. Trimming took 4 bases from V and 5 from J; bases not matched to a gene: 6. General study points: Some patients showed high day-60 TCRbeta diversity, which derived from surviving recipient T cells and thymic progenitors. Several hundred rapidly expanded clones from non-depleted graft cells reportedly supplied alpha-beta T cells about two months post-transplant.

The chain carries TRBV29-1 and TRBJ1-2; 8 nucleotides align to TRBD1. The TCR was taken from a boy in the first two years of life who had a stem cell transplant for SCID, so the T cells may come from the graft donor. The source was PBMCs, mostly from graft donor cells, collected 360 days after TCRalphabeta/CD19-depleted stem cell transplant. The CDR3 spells CSVGGDRRYGYTF. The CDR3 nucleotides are TGCAGCGTTGGGGGGGACAGGCGGTATGGCTACACCTTC.